The rows below give T cell receptor beta chains drawn from one sample of a study of shared clonotypes between healthy human individuals. TCRdb's copy holds only in-frame clones and misses some; the assay was immunoSEQ multiplex PCR. The sample lists about 2 million clones; about 95% were seen once. What was sequenced was naive CD8+ T cells sorted from blood. These receptors came from a man aged 18 to 30 in good health. Each CDR3 is given with its conserved first and last residue. The order of the fields is clone size, V gene, J gene, D gene, CDR3 protein, CDR3 DNA. D genes are given only for firm matches. Only some rows state a clone size, as once, few, many or a class for expanded clones.

.	TRBV28	TRBJ1-4	.	CASELAAATNEKLFF	TGTGCCAGTGAGTTGGCAGCTGCAACTAATGAAAAACTGTTTTTT
.	TRBV7-2	TRBJ1-1	.	CASSLGSWTEAFF	TGTGCCAGCAGCTTAGGTTCTTGGACTGAAGCTTTCTTT
few	TRBV5-1	TRBJ1-1	TRBD1	CASSLEGLTGGGTEAFF	TGCGCCAGCAGCTTGGAAGGGCTTACAGGGGGCGGCACTGAAGCTTTCTTT
.	TRBV4-2	TRBJ1-5	.	CASSQDLLVGRAPAQDQPQHF	TGTGCCAGCAGCCAAGATCTCCTTGTGGGCAGGGCTCCCGCGCAGGATCAGCCCCAGCATTTT
.	TRBV10-3	TRBJ2-1	.	CAIMAQGSNAEQFF	TGTGCCATCATGGCACAGGGTAGTAATGCTGAGCAGTTCTTC
.	TRBV7-9	TRBJ1-2	.	CASSLSRAELGNYGYTF	TGTGCCAGCAGCTTATCCAGGGCCGAATTAGGGAACTATGGCTACACCTTC
.	TRBV7-2	TRBJ2-7	.	CASSLGPGDYEQYF	TGTGCCAGCAGCTTAGGGCCCGGCGACTACGAGCAGTACTTC
.	TRBV27	TRBJ2-7	.	CASSLHTGSSYEQYF	TGTGCCAGCTCCCTTCATACAGGTTCCTCCTACGAGCAGTACTTC
.	TRBV5-6	TRBJ1-1	.	CASSLVGEGVNTEAFF	TGTGCCAGCAGCTTGGTCGGGGAGGGAGTGAACACTGAAGCTTTCTTT
.	TRBV6-5	TRBJ2-7	.	CASRLSETYEQYF	TGTGCCAGCAGACTGAGCGAGACCTACGAGCAGTACTTC
.	TRBV13	TRBJ2-1	TRBD2	CASSLRLAGYNEQFF	TGTGCCAGCAGCTTGCGGCTAGCGGGCTACAATGAGCAGTTCTTC
.	TRBV5-4	TRBJ2-3	.	CASSLEIAPDTQYF	TGTGCCAGCAGCTTGGAAATAGCACCAGATACGCAGTATTTT
.	TRBV6-6	TRBJ2-7	.	CATQGFSYEQYF	TGTGCCACTCAGGGTTTCTCCTACGAGCAGTACTTC
.	TRBV28	TRBJ2-5	TRBD2	CASSALAGGSQETQYF	TGTGCCAGCAGTGCACTAGCGGGGGGTTCCCAAGAGACCCAGTACTTC
.	TRBV7-9	TRBJ2-5	.	CASSASRELKDRETQYF	TGTGCCAGCAGCGCCTCCAGGGAGCTTAAGGATAGAGAGACCCAGTACTTC
.	TRBV5-1	TRBJ2-7	.	CASSLELGSEQYF	TGCGCCAGCAGCTTGGAATTAGGGAGCGAGCAGTACTTC
.	TRBV5-1	TRBJ1-6	TRBD1	CASSYDRGNSPLHF	TGCGCCAGCAGTTATGACAGGGGTAATTCACCCCTCCACTTT
.	TRBV6-5	TRBJ2-7	.	CASSYQGAYEQYF	TGTGCCAGCAGTTACCAGGGCGCCTACGAGCAGTACTTC
once	TRBV25-1	TRBJ1-3	.	CASSEVGPGNTIYF	TGTGCCAGCAGTGAAGTGGGTCCCGGAAACACCATATATTTT
.	TRBV14	TRBJ2-3	TRBD1	CASSQGTGGLLLGDTQYF	TGTGCCAGCAGCCAAGGGACAGGGGGCCTACTACTAGGGGATACGCAGTATTTT
.	TRBV5-8	TRBJ2-2	.	CASFVTGELFF	TGTGCCAGCTTCGTAACCGGGGAGCTGTTTTTT
.	TRBV28	TRBJ2-1	TRBD1	CASSPPGQGTYNEQFF	TGTGCCAGCAGTCCTCCGGGACAGGGTACCTACAATGAGCAGTTCTTC
once	TRBV5-6	TRBJ2-2	.	CASSISGTINTGELFF	TGTGCCAGCAGTATTTCCGGGACGATCAACACCGGGGAGCTGTTTTTT